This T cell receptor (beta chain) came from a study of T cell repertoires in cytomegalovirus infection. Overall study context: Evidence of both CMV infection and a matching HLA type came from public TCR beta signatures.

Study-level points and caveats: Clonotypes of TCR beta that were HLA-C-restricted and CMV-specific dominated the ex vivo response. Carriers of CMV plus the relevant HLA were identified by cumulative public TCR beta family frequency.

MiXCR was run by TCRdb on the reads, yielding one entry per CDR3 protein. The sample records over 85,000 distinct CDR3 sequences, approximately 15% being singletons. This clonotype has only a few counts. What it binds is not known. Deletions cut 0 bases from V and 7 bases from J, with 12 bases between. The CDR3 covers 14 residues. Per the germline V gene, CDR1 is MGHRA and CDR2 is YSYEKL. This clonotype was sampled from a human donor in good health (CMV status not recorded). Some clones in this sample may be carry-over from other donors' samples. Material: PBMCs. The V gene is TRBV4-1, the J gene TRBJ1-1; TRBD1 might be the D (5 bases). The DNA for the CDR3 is TGCGCCAGCAGCCAAGATTGGCAGGGTGGTGAAGCTTTCTTT. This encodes CASSQDWQGGEAFF.